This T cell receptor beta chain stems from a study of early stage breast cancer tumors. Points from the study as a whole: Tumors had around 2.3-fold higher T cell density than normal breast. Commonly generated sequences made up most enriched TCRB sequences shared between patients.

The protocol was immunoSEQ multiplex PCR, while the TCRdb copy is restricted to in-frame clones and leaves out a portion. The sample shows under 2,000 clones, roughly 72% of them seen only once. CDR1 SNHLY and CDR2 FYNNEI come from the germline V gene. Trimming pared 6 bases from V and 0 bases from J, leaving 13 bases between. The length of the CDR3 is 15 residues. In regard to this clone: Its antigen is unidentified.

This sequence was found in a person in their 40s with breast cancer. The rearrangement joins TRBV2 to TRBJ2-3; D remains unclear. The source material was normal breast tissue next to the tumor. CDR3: CASSPYTLSTDTQYF. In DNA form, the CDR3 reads TGTGCCAGCAGCCCCTATACGCTAAGCACAGATACGCAGTATTTT.